This T cell receptor (beta chain) originates from a study of CD8+CD57+ T cells in acquired aplastic anemia. Study information: Sorted CD4+ plus CD8+ cells gave DNA averaging about 3.2 ug. Healthy-donor CD4+ cells averaged about 9.9 million reads. Study-level findings and limits: Approximately 29 was the count of CD8+ CDR3 sequences that patients shared with controls. CD8+ Simpson's diversity did not differ significantly between patients and controls.

V was clipped by 4 bases and J by 0 bases, with 16 bases between them. The CDR3 has 16 amino acids. CDR1 and CDR2 from the germline V gene are SGHRS and YFSETQ. This clonotype showed up many times. Its target is unknown. According to the study, genomic DNA was the template for TCR beta VDJ and CDR3 profiling. Via MiXCR, TCRdb re-called the reads, giving one row per CDR3 protein. This sample carries 150,000 to 200,000 distinct CDR3 sequences, 55% to 70% of them seen once, and the ten largest clones take under 60%. The gene calls are TRBV5-1 and TRBJ1-1; D remains unclear. The TCR was taken from a human donor in good health. Sequencing was done on a sample of sorted CD4+, CD8+, or CD8+CD57+ T cells (not recorded which) from PBMCs. This chain's CDR3 is CASSAGIVRLNTEAFF. The CDR3 coding sequence is TGCGCCAGCAGCGCGGGCATTGTAAGGTTGAACACTGAAGCTTTCTTT. The variable domain in full, with the rest retrieved from reference TRBV5-1 and TRBJ1-1, is KAGVTQTPRYLIKTRGQQVTLSCSPISGHRSVSWYQQTPGQGLQFLFEYFSETQRNKGNFPGRFSGRQFSNSRSEMNVSTLELGDSALYLCASSAGIVRLNTEAFFGQGTRLTVV.